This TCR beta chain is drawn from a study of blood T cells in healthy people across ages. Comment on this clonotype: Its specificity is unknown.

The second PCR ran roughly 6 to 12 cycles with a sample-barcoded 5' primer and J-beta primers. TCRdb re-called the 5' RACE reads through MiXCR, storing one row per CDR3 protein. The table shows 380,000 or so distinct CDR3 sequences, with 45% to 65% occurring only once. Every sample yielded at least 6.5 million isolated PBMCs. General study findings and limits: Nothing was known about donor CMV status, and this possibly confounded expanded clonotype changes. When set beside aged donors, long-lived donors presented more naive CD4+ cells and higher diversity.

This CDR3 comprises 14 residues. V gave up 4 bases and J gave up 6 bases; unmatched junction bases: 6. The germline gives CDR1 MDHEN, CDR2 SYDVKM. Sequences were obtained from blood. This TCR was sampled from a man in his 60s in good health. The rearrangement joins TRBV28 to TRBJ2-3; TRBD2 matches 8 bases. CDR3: CASSSRTSSDTQYF. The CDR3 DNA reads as TGTGCCAGCAGTTCCCGGACTAGCTCGGATACGCAGTATTTT.